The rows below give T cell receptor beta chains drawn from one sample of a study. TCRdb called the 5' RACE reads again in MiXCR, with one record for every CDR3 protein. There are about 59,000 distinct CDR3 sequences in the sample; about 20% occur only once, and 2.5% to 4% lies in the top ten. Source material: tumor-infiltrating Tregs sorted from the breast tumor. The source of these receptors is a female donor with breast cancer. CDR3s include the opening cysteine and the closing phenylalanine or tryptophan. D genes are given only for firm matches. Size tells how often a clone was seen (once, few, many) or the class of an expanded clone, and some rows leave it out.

CASSQSYNEQFF,TGTGCCAGCAGCCAATCATACAATGAGCAGTTCTTC,NA,many,TRBV7-2,TRBJ2-1
CASSYKQGKAGNTIYF,TGTGCCAGCAGTTACAAGCAGGGTAAAGCTGGAAACACCATATATTTT,NA,NA,TRBV6-6,TRBJ1-3
CSATVKHSGNTIYF,TGCAGTGCCACAGTTAAACACTCTGGAAACACCATATATTTT,NA,few,TRBV20-1,TRBJ1-3
CSARSRISGYNEQFF,TGCAGTGCTAGATCCCGTATTAGCGGCTACAATGAGCAGTTCTTC,NA,NA,TRBV20-1,TRBJ2-1
CASSQGSGGGPNEQFF,TGTGCCAGCAGTCAGGGTAGCGGGGGCGGACCCAATGAGCAGTTCTTC,TRBD2,medium-sized,TRBV6-2/TRBV6-3,TRBJ2-1
CASSLGTGEGQPQHF,TGCGCCAGCAGCTTGGGGACAGGGGAAGGGCAGCCCCAGCATTTT,TRBD1,NA,TRBV5-1,TRBJ1-5
CASSLEPSSYEQYF,TGCGCCAGCAGCTTGGAACCTTCCTCCTACGAGCAGTACTTC,NA,many,TRBV5-1,TRBJ2-7
CASSFGAGGSQETQYF,TGCGCCAGCAGCTTCGGCGCGGGAGGGTCCCAAGAGACCCAGTACTTC,TRBD2,many,TRBV5-1,TRBJ2-5
CATSGRTGDAFF,TGTGCCACCAGTGGGAGGACAGGGGATGCTTTCTTT,TRBD1,NA,TRBV24-1,TRBJ1-1
CASSFKARRATDTQYF,TGCGCCAGCAGCTTCAAGGCCCGCCGAGCCACAGATACGCAGTATTTT,NA,NA,TRBV5-1,TRBJ2-3
CASSLELRGGTDTQYF,TGTGCCAGCAGCTTAGAGTTGCGGGGGGGCACAGATACGCAGTATTTT,TRBD2,NA,TRBV7-2,TRBJ2-3
CASSPTRTLPNYGYTF,TGTGCCAGCAGCCCGACGAGAACGTTACCTAACTATGGCTACACCTTC,NA,many,TRBV7-8,TRBJ1-2
CASSVSQGWTDTQYF,TGTGCCAGCAGCGTGAGTCAGGGCTGGACAGATACGCAGTATTTT,NA,few,TRBV9,TRBJ2-3
CASSLGVGQGAYEQYF,TGTGCCAGCAGCTTGGGTGTCGGACAGGGAGCCTACGAGCAGTACTTC,TRBD1,NA,TRBV7-6,TRBJ2-7
CASSGDRAPHADTQYF,TGTGCCAGCAGTGGTGACAGGGCCCCCCACGCAGATACGCAGTATTTT,TRBD1,many,TRBV6-2/TRBV6-3,TRBJ2-3
CASNTGTIDGYTF,TGTGCCAGCAACACCGGGACAATTGATGGCTACACCTTC,NA,many,TRBV6-2/TRBV6-3,TRBJ1-2
CASSLAGPGTEAFF,TGTGCCAGCAGTTTAGCGGGTCCAGGCACTGAAGCTTTCTTT,NA,few,TRBV12-3/TRBV12-4,TRBJ1-1
CASSPTEFDRGRNSPLHF,TGCGCCAGCAGCCCAACTGAATTTGACAGGGGCCGAAATTCACCCCTCCACTTT,TRBD1,few,TRBV5-1,TRBJ1-6
CASSLAGREQFF,TGTGCCAGCAGCTTGGCCGGGAGGGAGCAGTTCTTC,TRBD2,NA,TRBV7-9,TRBJ2-1
CASGFPGTSGIIAQFF,TGTGCTAGTGGTTTCCCCGGGACTAGCGGGATTATCGCCCAGTTCTTC,TRBD2,few,TRBV12-5,TRBJ2-1
CASSLEGTPEAFF,TGCGCCAGCAGCTTGGAGGGTACGCCTGAAGCTTTCTTT,NA,many,TRBV5-1,TRBJ1-1
CASSLDQAMAFF,TGCGCCAGCAGCTTGGATCAGGCAATGGCTTTCTTT,NA,NA,TRBV5-1,TRBJ1-1
CASSLEVAEQFF,TGTGCCAGCAGCTTAGAGGTGGCTGAGCAGTTCTTC,NA,few,TRBV11-2,TRBJ2-1
CRAPRGGGEQYF,TGCAGGGCTCCCAGGGGGGGAGGGGAGCAGTACTTC,NA,NA,TRBV20-1,TRBJ2-7
CASILSRSTQYF,TGTGCCAGCATCTTATCCAGGTCAACCCAGTACTTC,NA,NA,TRBV7-2,TRBJ2-5
CASSLGGHANTGELFF,TGTGCCAGCAGCTTAGGGGGACACGCGAACACCGGGGAGCTGTTTTTT,NA,NA,TRBV7-2,TRBJ2-2
CASNLAGGPNIQYF,TGTGCCAGCAACCTAGCGGGAGGGCCAAACATTCAGTACTTC,TRBD2,NA,TRBV5-8,TRBJ2-4
CSARDQSGSDGYTF,TGCAGTGCTAGAGATCAGTCCGGGTCAGACGGCTACACCTTC,NA,many,TRBV20-1,TRBJ1-2
CASSCDRGHSEQHF,TGCGCCAGCAGCTGCGACAGGGGGCATAGCGAGCAGCACTTC,TRBD1,NA,TRBV5-1,TRBJ2-7
CSVVVWTPRISLTEAFF,TGCAGCGTCGTAGTATGGACCCCCAGGATTTCGCTCACTGAAGCTTTCTTT,NA,few,TRBV29-1,TRBJ1-1
CSARDSQGAGELFF,TGCAGTGCTAGAGATAGCCAGGGGGCGGGGGAGCTGTTTTTT,TRBD1,many,TRBV20-1,TRBJ2-2
CASSKRGGRDTDTQYF,TGTGCCAGCAGCAAACGGGGGGGCCGGGACACAGATACGCAGTATTTT,NA,NA,TRBV21-1,TRBJ2-3
CASSPRQGILANEKLFF,TGTGCCAGCAGCCCAAGACAGGGGATCCTGGCTAATGAAAAACTGTTTTTT,TRBD1,few,TRBV7-8,TRBJ1-4
CASSQDPGQGNEQYF,TGTGCCAGCAGCCAAGATCCGGGGCAGGGAAACGAGCAGTACTTC,NA,many,TRBV4-2,TRBJ2-7
CARSQTGGEQYF,TGTGCCCGCAGCCAGACGGGGGGCGAGCAGTACTTC,TRBD2,NA,TRBV7-6,TRBJ2-7
CASRLAFRNTEAFF,TGTGCCAGCAGATTAGCTTTCCGGAACACTGAAGCTTTCTTT,NA,once,TRBV7-9,TRBJ1-1
CASSLGSGAATEAFF,TGTGCCAGCAGCTTAGGATCCGGGGCGGCCACTGAAGCTTTCTTT,NA,NA,TRBV7-9,TRBJ1-1
CASSPVLLSYEQYF,TGCGCCAGCAGCCCCGTGCTCCTTTCCTACGAGCAGTACTTC,NA,NA,TRBV4-1,TRBJ2-7
CASSMGRLHQPQHF,TGTGCCAGTAGTATGGGGAGGTTACATCAGCCCCAGCATTTT,NA,NA,TRBV19,TRBJ1-5
CASSRRGENEQFF,TGTGCCAGCAGCAGGCGGGGGGAAAATGAGCAGTTCTTC,TRBD2,many,TRBV7-2,TRBJ2-1
CASTLTHRQGRYLGEETLYF,TGTGCCAGCACCCTGACCCACCGACAGGGCCGGTACCTGGGGGAAGAGACCCTGTACTTC,TRBD1,NA,TRBV5-5,TRBJ2-5
CASSQGGFRGLDEEQYF,TGCGCCAGCAGCCAAGGTGGGTTCAGGGGTCTCGATGAGGAGCAGTACTTC,NA,few,TRBV4-1,TRBJ2-7
CASSQVTSGSNEQFF,TGCGCCAGCAGCCAAGTAACTAGCGGGAGCAATGAGCAGTTCTTC,TRBD2,many,TRBV4-1,TRBJ2-1
CSVYPGAGGRNEQFF,TGCAGCGTTTACCCAGGGGCGGGAGGGCGCAATGAGCAGTTCTTC,TRBD2,many,TRBV29-1,TRBJ2-1
CSARDVKVQAPLHF,TGCAGTGCTAGAGATGTAAAGGTTCAAGCACCCCTCCACTTT,NA,many,TRBV20-1,TRBJ1-6
CASSVDYNEQFF,TGTGCCAGCAGCGTAGATTACAATGAGCAGTTCTTC,NA,NA,TRBV9,TRBJ2-1